This T cell receptor (beta chain) was captured by sequencing in a study of T cell repertoires in cytomegalovirus infection. This CDR3 region has 16 residues. V shed 5 bases and J 8 bases; nucleotides not matched to a gene: 15. Germline V CDR1 and CDR2: SGHAT, FQNNGV. This clonotype showed up just a few times. Its target is not known. TCRdb re-called the reads with MiXCR, one entry per CDR3 protein. Found here are 550,000 to 850,000 distinct CDR3 sequences, around 35% of them singletons; the top ten hold 15% to 20%. The source is a human donor in good health (CMV status not recorded). Some clones in this sample may be carry-over from other donors' samples. The specimen was cultured PBMCs, collected from culture after CMV antigen stimulation. The V call is TRBV11-2, the J call TRBJ2-3, with 8 bases matching TRBD2. Written as DNA, the CDR3 is TGTGCCAGCAGCCGCCTCTCAGCGGGAGTGTCGGGTACGCAGTATTTT. This sequence encodes CASSRLSAGVSGTQYF.